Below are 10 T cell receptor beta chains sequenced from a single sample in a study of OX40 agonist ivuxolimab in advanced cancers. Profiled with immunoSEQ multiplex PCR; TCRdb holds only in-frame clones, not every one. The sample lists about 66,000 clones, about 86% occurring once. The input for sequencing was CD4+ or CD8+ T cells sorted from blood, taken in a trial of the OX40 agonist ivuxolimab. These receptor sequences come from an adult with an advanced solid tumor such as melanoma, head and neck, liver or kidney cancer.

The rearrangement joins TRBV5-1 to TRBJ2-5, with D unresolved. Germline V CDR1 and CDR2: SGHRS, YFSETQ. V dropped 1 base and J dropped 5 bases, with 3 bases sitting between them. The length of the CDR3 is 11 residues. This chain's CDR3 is CASSLTETQYF. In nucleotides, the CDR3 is TGCGCCAGCAGCTTGACGGAGACCCAGTACTTC.

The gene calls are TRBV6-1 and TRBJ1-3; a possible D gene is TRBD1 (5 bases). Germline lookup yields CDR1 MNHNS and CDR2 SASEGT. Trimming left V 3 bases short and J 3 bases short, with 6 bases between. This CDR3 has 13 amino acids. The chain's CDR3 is CASSEGGGNTIYF. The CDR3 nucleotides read TGTGCCAGCAGTGAGGGGGGTGGAAACACCATATATTTT.

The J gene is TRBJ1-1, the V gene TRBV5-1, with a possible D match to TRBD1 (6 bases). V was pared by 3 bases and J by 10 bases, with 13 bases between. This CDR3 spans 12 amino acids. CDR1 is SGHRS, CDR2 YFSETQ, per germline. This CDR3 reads CASSWDTAGAFF. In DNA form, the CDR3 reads TGCGCCAGCAGCTGGGACACGGCGGGAGCTTTCTTT.

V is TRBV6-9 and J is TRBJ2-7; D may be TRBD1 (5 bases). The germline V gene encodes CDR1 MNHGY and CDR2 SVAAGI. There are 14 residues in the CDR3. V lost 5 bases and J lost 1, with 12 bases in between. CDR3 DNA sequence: TGTGCCAGCAGTCTGACTCAGGGTTCCTACGAGCAGTACTTC. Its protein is CASSLTQGSYEQYF.

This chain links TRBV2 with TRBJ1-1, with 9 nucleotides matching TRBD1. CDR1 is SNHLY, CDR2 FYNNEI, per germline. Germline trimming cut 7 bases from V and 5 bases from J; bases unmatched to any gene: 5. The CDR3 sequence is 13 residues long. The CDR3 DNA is TGTGCCAGCATAAAGGACAGGGGTACTGAAGCTTTCTTT. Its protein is CASIKDRGTEAFF.

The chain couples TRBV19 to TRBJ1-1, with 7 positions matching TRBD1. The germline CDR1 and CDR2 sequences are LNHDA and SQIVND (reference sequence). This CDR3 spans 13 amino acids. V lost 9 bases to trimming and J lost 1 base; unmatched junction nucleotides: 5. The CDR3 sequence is CASQRQGNTEAFF. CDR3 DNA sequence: TGTGCCAGCCAGCGACAGGGGAACACTGAAGCTTTCTTT.

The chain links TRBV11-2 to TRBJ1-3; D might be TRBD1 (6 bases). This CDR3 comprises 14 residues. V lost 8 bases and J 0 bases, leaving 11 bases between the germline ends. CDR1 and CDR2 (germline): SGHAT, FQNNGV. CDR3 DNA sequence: TGTGCCAGCTGCCGGACAGACTCTGGAAACACCATATATTTT. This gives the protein CASCRTDSGNTIYF.

The CDR3 DNA reads TGTGCCAGCGGGTTTTCGCATACGTCATACGAGCAGTACTTC. Translated: CASGFSHTSYEQYF. The gene calls are TRBV2 and TRBJ2-7; D remains unclear. There are 14 residues in the CDR3. In germline, CDR1 is SNHLY, CDR2 FYNNEI. The V end was cut by 8 bases, the J end by 4 bases, with 18 bases between. Full variable domain (outside the CDR3, taken from reference TRBV2 and TRBJ2-7): EPEVTQTPSHQVTQMGQEVILRCVPISNHLYFYWYRQILGQKVEFLVSFYNNEISEKSEIFDDQFSVERPDGSNFTLKIRSTKLEDSAMYFCASGFSHTSYEQYFGPGTRLTVT.

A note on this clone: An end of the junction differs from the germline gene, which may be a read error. This chain's CDR3 is CASSYITSITRTSLLF. DNA of the CDR3: TGTGCCAGCAGTTACATCACCTCAATCACACGTACGTCCCTTCTCTTC. The chain uses TRBV6-5 and TRBJ2-1; D is uncertain. Germline V lookup: CDR1 MNHEY, CDR2 SVGAGI. This CDR3 has 16 amino acids.

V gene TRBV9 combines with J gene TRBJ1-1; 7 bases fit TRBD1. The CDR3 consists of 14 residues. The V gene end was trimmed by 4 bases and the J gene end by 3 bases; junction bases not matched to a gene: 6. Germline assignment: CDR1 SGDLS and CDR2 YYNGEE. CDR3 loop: CASSLKDRDTEAFF. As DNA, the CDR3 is TGTGCCAGCAGCTTGAAAGACAGGGACACTGAAGCTTTCTTT.